The next 27 T cell receptor beta chains were all read from a single sample in a study of brain T cells in children with intractable seizures. Measured with immunoSEQ multiplex PCR; TCRdb has only the in-frame clones, and not every one. The sample includes about 2,000 clones, 60% to 80% of them seen just once. Sequencing was limited to surgery cases with top T cell transcript signatures in brain tissue. The material sequenced was resected brain tissue, taken at surgery. The receptor set was obtained from a girl aged 2 to 9 with tuberous sclerosis and intractable seizures.

This clone appeared a few times. The germline gene is not matched at one end of the junction; a read error may be the cause. The chain carries TRBV4-1 and TRBJ2-4; 12 nucleotides line up with TRBD1. The length of the CDR3 is 14 residues. Germline loops: CDR1 MGHRA, CDR2 YSYEKL. The CDR3 coding sequence is TGCGCCAGCAGCCACGTAGGGACAGGGGGCCTCAAGGTATTC. Translation: CASSHVGTGGLKVF.

This chain joins TRBV7-6 and TRBJ1-1; 7 bases are a match to TRBD1. CDR1 is SGHVS, CDR2 FNYEAQ, per germline. CDR3 length: 13 amino acids. The ends lost 5 bases at V and 6 bases at J; junction bases unmatched: 6. In DNA form, the CDR3 reads TGTGCCAGCAGCCGGGACAGCGGGTCTGAAGCTTTCTTT. As protein: CASSRDSGSEAFF.

This clone was observed a handful of times. J is TRBJ2-1 and V is TRBV6-4, with D unclear. CDR1 and CDR2 from the germline V gene are MRHNA and SNTAGT. V lost 0 bases to trimming and J lost 6 bases, with 9 bases between them. This CDR3 is 14 amino acids long. The CDR3: CASSDSWPTNEQFF. CDR3 coding DNA: TGTGCCAGCAGTGACTCCTGGCCTACCAATGAGCAGTTCTTC.

CDR3 protein: CASRDTDEAFF. The CDR3 DNA reads TGTGCCAGCAGGGACACCGATGAAGCTTTCTTT. The chain carries TRBV12-3 or TRBV12-4 and TRBJ1-1; D may be TRBD1 (5 bases). This CDR3 spans 11 amino acids. The V and J ends lost 6 bases and 7 bases respectively, with 9 bases between them.

This chain uses TRBV12-3 or TRBV12-4 with TRBJ1-3; D unresolved. This CDR3 contains 13 residues. The V gene lost 8 bases and the J gene lost 6 bases, with 14 bases spanning the gap. The CDR3 protein is CASSRDTSNTIYF. The CDR3 nucleotides are TGTGCCAGCTCCCGAGACACCTCAAACACCATATATTTT.

The chain links TRBV5-4 to TRBJ2-3; D is ambiguous. CDR1 and CDR2 (germline): SGHNT, YYREEE (reference sequence). CDR3 length: 13 amino acids. V shed 4 bases and J shed 1 base, with 7 bases lying between them. The chain's CDR3 is CASSPTGTDTQYF. The CDR3 DNA sequence: TGTGCCAGCAGCCCGACTGGCACAGATACGCAGTATTTT.

The chain combines TRBV30 with TRBJ2-7, with 15 bases fitting TRBD2. CDR1 GTSNPN and CDR2 SVGIG come from the germline V gene (reference sequence). The CDR3 totals 16 residues. The J segment lost 3 bases and the V segment lost 2 bases, leaving 5 bases of the junction unmatched. This CDR3 is CAWSRTSGGVVYEQYF. For the CDR3, the DNA is TGTGCCTGGAGTCGGACTAGCGGGGGGGTTGTCTACGAGCAGTACTTC.

The rearrangement joins TRBV9 to TRBJ2-3, with D perhaps being TRBD1 or TRBD2 (5 bases each). The V and J ends lost 5 bases and 5 bases respectively, with 9 bases between them. This CDR3 is 12 amino acids long. CDR1 and CDR2 from the germline V gene are SGDLS and YYNGEE. In nucleotides, the CDR3 is TGTGCCAGCAGAGGGACGAAAGATACGCAGTATTTT. This codes for CASRGTKDTQYF.

The V gene is TRBV9, the J gene TRBJ2-7; 8 bases are a match to TRBD2. The germline CDR1 and CDR2 sequences are SGDLS and YYNGEE. The V gene end was trimmed by 0 bases and the J gene end by 5 bases; junction bases not matched to a gene: 7. The CDR3 runs 15 residues. The CDR3 sequence is CASSVAGTRADEQYF. In DNA form, the CDR3 reads TGTGCCAGCAGCGTAGCAGGGACTAGAGCCGACGAGCAGTACTTC.

The V and J genes are TRBV3-1 (or the pseudogene TRBV3-2) and TRBJ2-3, with 12 bases fitting TRBD2. The CDR3 consists of 18 residues. Germline V gene lookup returns CDR1 LGHDT and CDR2 YNNKEL (reference sequence). V shed 0 bases and J 6 bases; nucleotides not matched to a gene: 10. The CDR3 DNA sequence: TGTGCCAGCAGCCAAGATCTCCCTAGCGGGGGGGTTACGGATACGCAGTATTTT. It is translated as CASSQDLPSGGVTDTQYF.

This chain links TRBV6-5 with TRBJ2-1; 8 bases match TRBD2. Germline trimming cut 6 bases from V and 6 bases from J; bases unmatched to any gene: 7. CDR1 is MNHEY and CDR2 is SVGAGI in the germline V gene. The CDR3 sequence is 14 residues long. CDR3 sequence reads: CASRRGGPSNEQFF. In DNA, the CDR3 is TGTGCCAGCAGGCGCGGGGGGCCGAGCAATGAGCAGTTCTTC.

The chain employs TRBV5-1 and TRBJ1-2, with 10 bases that match TRBD1. Trimming cost V 4 bases and J 8 bases; bases outside gene matches: 11. The CDR3 extends over 15 amino acids. CDR1 SGHRS and CDR2 YFSETQ come from the germline V gene. The CDR3 coding sequence is TGCGCCAGCAGCCCGATGGACAGGGGGTTGAGCGGCTACACCTTC. Amino acid sequence: CASSPMDRGLSGYTF. Drawing the rest from reference TRBV5-1 and TRBJ1-2, the complete variable domain is KAGVTQTPRYLIKTRGQQVTLSCSPISGHRSVSWYQQTPGQGLQFLFEYFSETQRNKGNFPGRFSGRQFSNSRSEMNVSTLELGDSALYLCASSPMDRGLSGYTFGSGTRLTVV.

The chain recombines TRBV4-2 with TRBJ2-2; 12 positions match TRBD1. V lost 0 bases, J lost 1 base, and 6 bases stayed unmatched. Per the germline V gene, CDR1 is LGHNA and CDR2 is YNFKEQ. This CDR3 comprises 19 residues. The CDR3 DNA reads TGTGCCAGCAGCCAAGAGGGACAGGGGGCCTCTATGAACACCGGGGAGCTGTTTTTT. Protein product: CASSQEGQGASMNTGELFF.

The chain recombines TRBV4-3 with TRBJ1-5, with D maybe TRBD1 (6 bases). The CDR3 extends over 15 amino acids. Germline V lookup: CDR1 LGHNA, CDR2 YSLEER. V was shortened by 0 bases and J by 4 bases, with 10 bases between the two germline ends. This CDR3 reads CASSQDPTGNQPQHF. DNA of the CDR3: TGCGCCAGCAGCCAAGATCCTACAGGGAATCAGCCCCAGCATTTT.

The chain employs TRBV11-3 and TRBJ2-2, with D perhaps being TRBD1 or TRBD2 (5 bases each). The V gene lost 4 bases and the J gene lost 4 bases, with 10 bases spanning the gap. This CDR3 is 14 amino acids long. Germline V gene data show CDR1 as SGHNT and CDR2 as YENEEA. CDR3 coding DNA: TGTGCCAGCAGCTCCCGGGACGGCACCGGGGAGCTGTTTTTT. This codes for CASSSRDGTGELFF.

This clone was recorded only once. CDR3 bases: TGTGCCAGCAGTGAATTAATGGTGGACGGGTTCAATGAGCAGTTCTTC. It codes for CASSELMVDGFNEQFF. This sequence joins TRBV25-1 and TRBJ2-1; D remains unclear. The V and J ends lost 1 base and 6 bases respectively, with 16 bases between them. This CDR3 is built from 16 residues. Germline loops: CDR1 MGHDK, CDR2 SYGVNS.

This rearrangement joins TRBV6-5 to TRBJ1-1; D is unresolved. Germline CDR1 is MNHEY and CDR2 is SVGAGI. Between the trimmed V and J ends, which lost 5 bases and 1 base, there was a span of 14 bases. This CDR3 has 15 amino acids. The CDR3 region is CASSRHGRTNTEAFF. In DNA form, the CDR3 reads TGTGCCAGCAGTAGACACGGACGGACGAACACTGAAGCTTTCTTT.

This rearrangement joins TRBV6-5 to TRBJ1-2; 10 nucleotides align to TRBD1. With V trimmed by 5 bases and J by 4 bases, 4 bases remained unmatched. The CDR3 has 14 amino acids. CDR1 is MNHEY and CDR2 is SVGAGI in the germline V gene. In DNA, the CDR3 is TGTGCCAGCAGTAAACGGGACAGGGGCTATGGCTACACCTTC. Protein: CASSKRDRGYGYTF.

The CDR3 DNA reads TGTGCCAGCAGCTTAGGTTCCTACGAGCAGTACTTC. It translates to CASSLGSYEQYF. The chain carries TRBV7-8 and TRBJ2-7; D is undetermined. V was cut by 1 base and J by 1 base, with 2 bases left in between. The V gene's germline CDR1 is SGHVS and CDR2 FQNEAQ. The length of the CDR3 is 12 residues.

V and J are TRBV7-2 and TRBJ2-7, with a possible D match to TRBD1 (5 bases). This CDR3 region has 12 residues. CDR1 is SGHTA, CDR2 FQGNSA, per germline. Deletions cut 5 bases from V and 7 bases from J, with 12 bases between. The CDR3 DNA sequence: TGTGCCAGCAGCGCGACAGCTCTAGAGCAGTACTTC. Encoded protein: CASSATALEQYF. Full variable domain (outside the CDR3, taken from reference TRBV7-2 and TRBJ2-7): GAGVSQSPSNKVTEKGKDVELRCDPISGHTALYWYRQSLGQGLEFLIYFQGNSAPDKSGLPSDRFSAERTGGSVSTLTIQRTQQEDSAVYLCASSATALEQYFGPGTRLTVT.

V usage is TRBV6-2 or TRBV6-3 and J usage is TRBJ1-3, with D possibly being TRBD1 (6 bases). The CDR3 loop spans 17 amino acids. Germline V gene lookup returns CDR1 MNHEY and CDR2 SVGEGT. V was shortened by 6 bases and J by 0 bases, with 18 bases between the two germline ends. The chain's CDR3 is CASSHYRDTASGNTIYF. Here the CDR3 DNA reads TGTGCCAGCAGCCATTACCGGGACACGGCCTCTGGAAACACCATATATTTT.

This clone was counted between two and nine times. V is TRBV12-2 and J is TRBJ1-1; the table's TRBD1 call for D was not verified on the DNA. TRBV12-2 is reported as a pseudogene. The CDR3 loop spans 24 amino acids. In DNA, the CDR3 is TGTGCAAGTCGCGCGGATGTATCATTAAGGTCCCAGAAGCCGGGACAAATTATGAACACTGAAGCTTTCTTT. Translated, it gives CASRADVSLRSQKPGQIMNTEAFF.

CDR3 loop: CASSYSEGRGTEAFF. CDR3 nucleotides: TGTGCCAGCAGTTACTCGGAGGGAAGGGGCACTGAAGCTTTCTTT. This sequence joins TRBV6-2 or TRBV6-3 and TRBJ1-1, with D possibly matching TRBD1 (5 bases). The CDR3 runs 15 residues. CDR1 is MNHEY, CDR2 SVGEGT, per germline. Trimming removed 0 bases from V and 4 bases from J, with 12 bases in between.

The chain recombines TRBV4-3 with TRBJ1-1, with a tentative D call TRBD1 (6 bases). With 1 base removed from V and 1 base from J, the gap between germline ends came to 13 bases. CDR1 LGHNA and CDR2 YSLEER come from the germline V gene. The CDR3 is made up of 16 amino acids. The DNA for the CDR3 is TGCGCCAGCAGCCAAGGGGTGAACAGGGAGAACACTGAAGCTTTCTTT. Its translation is CASSQGVNRENTEAFF.

The chain has TRBV24-1 and TRBJ1-5; 7 bases are a match to TRBD1. CDR3 length: 14 residues. The ends lost 8 bases at V and 2 bases at J; junction bases unmatched: 5. Looked up from germline, CDR1 is KGHDR and CDR2 is SFDVKD. The CDR3 loop reads CATTKDRGNQPQHF. The CDR3 DNA sequence: TGTGCCACCACTAAAGACAGGGGCAATCAGCCCCAGCATTTT.

J is TRBJ2-7 and V is TRBV29-1; tentatively, D is TRBD2 (7 bases). The CDR3 contains 15 residues. Germline V gives CDR1 SQVTM, CDR2 ANQGSEA. V lost 2 bases and J 3 bases, leaving 17 bases between the germline ends. The CDR3 reads CSVEFRGGRVYEQYF. CDR3 in DNA: TGCAGCGTTGAATTTAGAGGGGGGAGGGTCTACGAGCAGTACTTC.

This chain joins TRBV25-1 and TRBJ1-3; D may be TRBD1 (5 bases). CDR1 MGHDK and CDR2 SYGVNS come from the germline V gene. Trimming shortened V by 6 bases and J by 0 bases, and 12 bases separated the two germline ends. The CDR3 has 15 amino acids. This CDR3 is CASSLSRGSGNTIYF. CDR3 nucleotide sequence: TGTGCCAGCAGCCTTTCTAGGGGCTCTGGAAACACCATATATTTT. The complete variable domain, with remaining parts taken from reference TRBV25-1 and TRBJ1-3, reads EADIYQTPRYLVIGTGKKITLECSQTMGHDKMYWYQQDPGMELHLIHYSYGVNSTEKGDLSSESTVSRIRTEHFPLTLESARPSHTSQYLCASSLSRGSGNTIYFGEGSWLTVV.